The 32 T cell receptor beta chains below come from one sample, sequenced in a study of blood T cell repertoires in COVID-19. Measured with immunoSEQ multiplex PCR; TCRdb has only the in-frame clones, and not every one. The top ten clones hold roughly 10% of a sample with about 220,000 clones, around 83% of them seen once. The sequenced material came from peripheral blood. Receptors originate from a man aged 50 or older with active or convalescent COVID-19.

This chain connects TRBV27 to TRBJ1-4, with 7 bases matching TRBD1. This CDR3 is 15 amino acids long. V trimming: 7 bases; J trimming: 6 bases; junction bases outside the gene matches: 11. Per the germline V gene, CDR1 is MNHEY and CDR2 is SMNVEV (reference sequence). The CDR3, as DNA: TGTGCCAGCAAACCCCTGGACAGGTTGGATGAAAAACTGTTTTTT. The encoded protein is CASKPLDRLDEKLFF.

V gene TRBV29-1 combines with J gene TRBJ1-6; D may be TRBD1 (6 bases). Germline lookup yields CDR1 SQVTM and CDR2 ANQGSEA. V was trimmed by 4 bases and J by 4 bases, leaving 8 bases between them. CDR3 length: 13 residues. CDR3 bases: TGCAGCGTTGCGGACAGTTATAATTCACCCCTCCACTTT. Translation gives CSVADSYNSPLHF. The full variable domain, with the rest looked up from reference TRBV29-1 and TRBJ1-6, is SAVISQKPSRDICQRGTSLTIQCQVDSQVTMMFWYRQQPGQSLTLIATANQGSEATYESGFVIDKFPISRPNLTFSTLTVSNMSPEDSSIYLCSVADSYNSPLHFGNGTRLTVT.

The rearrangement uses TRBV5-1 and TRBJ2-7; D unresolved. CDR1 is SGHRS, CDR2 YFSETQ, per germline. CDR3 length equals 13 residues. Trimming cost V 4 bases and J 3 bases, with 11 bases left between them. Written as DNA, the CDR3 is TGCGCCAGCAGCCAGGCCCCTTTCTACGAGCAGTACGTC. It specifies CASSQAPFYEQYV.

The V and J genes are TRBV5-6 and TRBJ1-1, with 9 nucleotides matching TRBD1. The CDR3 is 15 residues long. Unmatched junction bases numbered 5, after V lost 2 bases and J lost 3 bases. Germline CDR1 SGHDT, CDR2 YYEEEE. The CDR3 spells CASSFRDRDYTEAFF. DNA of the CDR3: TGTGCCAGCAGCTTCCGGGACAGGGATTACACTGAAGCTTTCTTT.

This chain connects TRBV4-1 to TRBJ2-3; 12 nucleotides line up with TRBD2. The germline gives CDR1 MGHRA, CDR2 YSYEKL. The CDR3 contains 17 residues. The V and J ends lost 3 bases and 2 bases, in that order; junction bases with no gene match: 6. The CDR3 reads CASSHLGLAGSTDTQYF. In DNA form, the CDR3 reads TGCGCCAGCAGCCACCTCGGACTAGCGGGGTCCACAGATACGCAGTATTTT.

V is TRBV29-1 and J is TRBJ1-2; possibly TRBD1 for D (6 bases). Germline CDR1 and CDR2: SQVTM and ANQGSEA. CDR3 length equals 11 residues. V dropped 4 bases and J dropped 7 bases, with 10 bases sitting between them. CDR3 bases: TGCAGCGTTGTAGGGGGTAGTGGCTACACCTTC. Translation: CSVVGGSGYTF. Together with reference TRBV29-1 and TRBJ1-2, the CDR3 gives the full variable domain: SAVISQKPSRDICQRGTSLTIQCQVDSQVTMMFWYRQQPGQSLTLIATANQGSEATYESGFVIDKFPISRPNLTFSTLTVSNMSPEDSSIYLCSVVGGSGYTFGSGTRLTVV.

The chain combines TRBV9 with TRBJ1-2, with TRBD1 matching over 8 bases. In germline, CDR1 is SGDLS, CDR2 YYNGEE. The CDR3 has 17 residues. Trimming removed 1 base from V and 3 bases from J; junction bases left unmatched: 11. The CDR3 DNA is TGTGCCAGCAGCGTACCGTACAGGGGGAGTATCGACTATGGCTACACCTTC. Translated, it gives CASSVPYRGSIDYGYTF.

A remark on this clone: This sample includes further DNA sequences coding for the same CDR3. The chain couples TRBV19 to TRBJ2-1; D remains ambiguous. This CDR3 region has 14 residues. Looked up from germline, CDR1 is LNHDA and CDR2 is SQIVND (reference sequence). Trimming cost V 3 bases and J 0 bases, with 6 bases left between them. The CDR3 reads CASSIGSSYNEQFF. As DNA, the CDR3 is TGTGCCAGTAGTATCGGGTCCTCCTACAATGAGCAGTTCTTC.

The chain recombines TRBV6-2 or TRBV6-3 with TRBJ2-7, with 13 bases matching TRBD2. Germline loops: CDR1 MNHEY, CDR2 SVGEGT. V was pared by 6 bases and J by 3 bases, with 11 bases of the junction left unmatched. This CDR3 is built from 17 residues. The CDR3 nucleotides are TGTGCCAGCAGCTCGACTAGCGGGAGGCCGATTAACTACGAGCAGTACTTC. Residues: CASSSTSGRPINYEQYF.

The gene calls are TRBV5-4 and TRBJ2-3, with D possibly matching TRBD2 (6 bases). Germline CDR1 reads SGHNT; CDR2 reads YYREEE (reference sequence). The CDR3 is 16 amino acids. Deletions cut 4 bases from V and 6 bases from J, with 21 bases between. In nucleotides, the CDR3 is TGTGCCAGCAGCCAAGGGGACTTCCGAAGTTGGGATACGCAGTATTTT. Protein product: CASSQGDFRSWDTQYF. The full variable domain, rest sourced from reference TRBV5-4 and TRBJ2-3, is ETGVTQSPTHLIKTRGQQVTLRCSSQSGHNTVSWYQQALGQGPQFIFQYYREEENGRGNFPPRFSGLQFPNYSSELNVNALELDDSALYLCASSQGDFRSWDTQYFGPGTRLTVL.

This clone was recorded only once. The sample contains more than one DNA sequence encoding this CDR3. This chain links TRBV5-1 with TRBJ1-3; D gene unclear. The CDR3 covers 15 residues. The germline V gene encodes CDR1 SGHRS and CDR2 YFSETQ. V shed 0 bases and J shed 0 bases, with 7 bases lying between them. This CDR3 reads CASSLDRSSGNTIYF. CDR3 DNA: TGCGCCAGCAGCTTGGATAGGAGCTCTGGAAACACCATATATTTT.

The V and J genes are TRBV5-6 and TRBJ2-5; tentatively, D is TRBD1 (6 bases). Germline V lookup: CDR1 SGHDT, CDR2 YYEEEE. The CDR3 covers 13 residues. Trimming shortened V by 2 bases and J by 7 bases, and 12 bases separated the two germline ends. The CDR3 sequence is CASSLQGGRTQYF. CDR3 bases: TGTGCCAGCAGCTTACAGGGTGGGAGGACCCAGTACTTC.

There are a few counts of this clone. As DNA, the CDR3 is TGTGCCAGTAGTACCGTCGTGACGTGGGGCTATAACTATGGCTACACCTTC. This codes for CASSTVVTWGYNYGYTF. V and J are TRBV19 and TRBJ1-2; weak D call: TRBD1 (5 bases). Per the germline V gene, CDR1 is LNHDA and CDR2 is SQIVND (reference sequence). The CDR3 is made up of 17 amino acids. The germline V and J ends were trimmed by 4 bases and 1 base, with 19 bases remaining between them.

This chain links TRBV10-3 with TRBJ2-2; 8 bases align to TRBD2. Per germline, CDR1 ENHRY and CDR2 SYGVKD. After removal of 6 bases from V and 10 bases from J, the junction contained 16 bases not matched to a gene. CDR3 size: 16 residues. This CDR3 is CAISPKTGGEDEELFF. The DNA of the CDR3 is TGTGCCATCAGCCCAAAAACCGGGGGGGAGGATGAGGAGCTGTTTTTT.

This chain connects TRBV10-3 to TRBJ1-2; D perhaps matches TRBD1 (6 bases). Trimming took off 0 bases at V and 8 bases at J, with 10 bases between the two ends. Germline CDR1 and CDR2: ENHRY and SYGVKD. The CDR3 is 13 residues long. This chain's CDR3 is CAISESAGEGYTF. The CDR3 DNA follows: TGTGCCATCAGTGAGTCGGCAGGGGAAGGCTACACCTTC.

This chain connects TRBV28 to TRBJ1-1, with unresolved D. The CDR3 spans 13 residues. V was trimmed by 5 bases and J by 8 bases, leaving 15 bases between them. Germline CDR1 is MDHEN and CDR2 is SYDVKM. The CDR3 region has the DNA TGTGCCAGCAGTCCGCCCAGCGGACGGGAAGCTTTCTTT. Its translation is CASSPPSGREAFF.

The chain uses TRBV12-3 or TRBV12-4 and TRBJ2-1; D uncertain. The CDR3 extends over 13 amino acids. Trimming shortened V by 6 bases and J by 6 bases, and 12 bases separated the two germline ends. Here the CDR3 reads CASRTYRTNEQFF. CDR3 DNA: TGTGCCAGCAGGACTTATAGAACCAATGAGCAGTTCTTC.

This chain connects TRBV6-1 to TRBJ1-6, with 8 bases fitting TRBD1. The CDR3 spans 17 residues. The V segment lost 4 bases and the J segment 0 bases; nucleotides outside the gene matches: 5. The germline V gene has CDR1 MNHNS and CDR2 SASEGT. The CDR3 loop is CASSVDRVGSYNSPLHF. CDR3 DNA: TGTGCCAGCAGTGTGGACAGGGTTGGCTCCTATAATTCACCCCTCCACTTT.

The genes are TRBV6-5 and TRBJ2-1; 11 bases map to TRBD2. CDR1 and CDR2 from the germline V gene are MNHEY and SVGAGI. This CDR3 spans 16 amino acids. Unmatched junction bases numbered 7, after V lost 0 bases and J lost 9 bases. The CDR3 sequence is CASSYSPSGGQGEQFF. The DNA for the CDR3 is TGTGCCAGCAGTTACTCCCCTAGCGGGGGGCAGGGTGAGCAGTTCTTC.

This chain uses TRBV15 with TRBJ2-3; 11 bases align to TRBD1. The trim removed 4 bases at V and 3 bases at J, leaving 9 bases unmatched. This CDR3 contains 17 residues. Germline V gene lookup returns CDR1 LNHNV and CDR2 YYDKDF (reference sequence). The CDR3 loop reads CATSKPGTGGLTDTQYF. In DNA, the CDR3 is TGTGCCACCAGCAAACCCGGGACAGGGGGGTTGACAGATACGCAGTATTTT.

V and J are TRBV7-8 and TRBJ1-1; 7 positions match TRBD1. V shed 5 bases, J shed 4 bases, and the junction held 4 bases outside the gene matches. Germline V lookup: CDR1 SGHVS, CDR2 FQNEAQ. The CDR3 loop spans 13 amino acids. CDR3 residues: CASSAQGGTEAFF. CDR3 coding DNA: TGTGCCAGCAGCGCCCAGGGGGGCACTGAAGCTTTCTTT.

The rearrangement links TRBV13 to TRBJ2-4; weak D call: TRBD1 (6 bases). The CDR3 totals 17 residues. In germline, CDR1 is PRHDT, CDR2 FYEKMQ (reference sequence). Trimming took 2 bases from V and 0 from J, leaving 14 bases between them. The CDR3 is CASSLWAGTLAKNIQYF. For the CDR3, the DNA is TGTGCCAGCAGCTTATGGGCAGGGACATTAGCCAAAAACATTCAGTACTTC.

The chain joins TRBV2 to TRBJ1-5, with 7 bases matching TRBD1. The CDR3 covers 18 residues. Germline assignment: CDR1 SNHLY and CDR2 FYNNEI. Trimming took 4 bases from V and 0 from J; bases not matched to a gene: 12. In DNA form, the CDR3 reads TGTGCCAGCAGTGGATCCACAGGGGTAGGTTATAGCAATCAGCCCCAGCATTTT. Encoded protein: CASSGSTGVGYSNQPQHF.

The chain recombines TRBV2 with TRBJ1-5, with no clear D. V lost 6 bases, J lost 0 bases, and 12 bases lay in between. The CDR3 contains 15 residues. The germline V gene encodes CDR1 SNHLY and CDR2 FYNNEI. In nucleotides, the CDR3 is TGTGCCAGCAGACTGGGAGATCATAGCAATCAGCCCCAGCATTTT. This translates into CASRLGDHSNQPQHF. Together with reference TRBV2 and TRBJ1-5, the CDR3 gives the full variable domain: EPEVTQTPSHQVTQMGQEVILRCVPISNHLYFYWYRQILGQKVEFLVSFYNNEISEKSEIFDDQFSVERPDGSNFTLKIRSTKLEDSAMYFCASRLGDHSNQPQHFGDGTRLSIL.

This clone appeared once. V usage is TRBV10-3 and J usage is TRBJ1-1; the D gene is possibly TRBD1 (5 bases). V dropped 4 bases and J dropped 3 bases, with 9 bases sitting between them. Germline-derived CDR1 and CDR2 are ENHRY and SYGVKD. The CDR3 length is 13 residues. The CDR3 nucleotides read TGTGCCATCAGTGTACAAGGGGACACTGAAGCTTTCTTT. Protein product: CAISVQGDTEAFF.

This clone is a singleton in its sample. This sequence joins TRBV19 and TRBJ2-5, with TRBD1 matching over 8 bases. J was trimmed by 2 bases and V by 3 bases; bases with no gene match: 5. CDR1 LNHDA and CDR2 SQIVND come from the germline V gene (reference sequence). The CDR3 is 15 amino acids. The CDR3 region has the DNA TGTGCCAGTAGTATTAGGAGACAGGGGCAAGAGACCCAGTACTTC. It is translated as CASSIRRQGQETQYF. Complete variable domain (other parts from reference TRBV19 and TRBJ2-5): DGGITQSPKYLFRKEGQNVTLSCEQNLNHDAMYWYRQDPGQGLRLIYYSQIVNDFQKGDIAEGYSVSREKKESFPLTVTSAQKNPTAFYLCASSIRRQGQETQYFGPGTRLLVL.

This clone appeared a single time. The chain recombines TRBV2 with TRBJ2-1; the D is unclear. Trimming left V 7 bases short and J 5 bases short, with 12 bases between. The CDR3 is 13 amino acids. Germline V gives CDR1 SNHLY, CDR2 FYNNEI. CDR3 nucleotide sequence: TGTGCCAGCACGGTGGAGAGAAACAATGAGCAGTTCTTC. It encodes CASTVERNNEQFF.

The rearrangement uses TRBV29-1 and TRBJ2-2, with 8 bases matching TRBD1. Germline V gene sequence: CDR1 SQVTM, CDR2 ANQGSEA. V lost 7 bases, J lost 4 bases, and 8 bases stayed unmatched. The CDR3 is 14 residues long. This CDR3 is CSGRTGSTTGELFF. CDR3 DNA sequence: TGCAGCGGTCGGACAGGGAGTACCACCGGGGAGCTGTTTTTT.

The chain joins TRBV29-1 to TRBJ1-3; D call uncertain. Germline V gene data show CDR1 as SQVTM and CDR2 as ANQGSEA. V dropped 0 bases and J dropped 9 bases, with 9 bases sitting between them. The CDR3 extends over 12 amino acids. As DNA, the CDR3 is TGCAGCGTTGAAGATGGTCTCGGCACCATATATTTT. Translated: CSVEDGLGTIYF.

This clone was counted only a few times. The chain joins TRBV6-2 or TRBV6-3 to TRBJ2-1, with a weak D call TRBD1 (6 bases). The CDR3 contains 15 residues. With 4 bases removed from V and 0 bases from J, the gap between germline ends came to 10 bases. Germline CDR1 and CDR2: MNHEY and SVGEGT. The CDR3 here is CASSSGQSSYNEQFF. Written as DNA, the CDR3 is TGTGCCAGCAGTTCCGGACAGAGCTCCTACAATGAGCAGTTCTTC.

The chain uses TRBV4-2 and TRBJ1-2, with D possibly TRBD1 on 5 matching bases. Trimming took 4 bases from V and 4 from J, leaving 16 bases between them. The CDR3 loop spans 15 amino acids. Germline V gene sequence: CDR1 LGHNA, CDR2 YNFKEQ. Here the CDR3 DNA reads TGTGCCAGCAGCCGACCGGGACTGAACACCTATGGCTACACCTTC. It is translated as CASSRPGLNTYGYTF.

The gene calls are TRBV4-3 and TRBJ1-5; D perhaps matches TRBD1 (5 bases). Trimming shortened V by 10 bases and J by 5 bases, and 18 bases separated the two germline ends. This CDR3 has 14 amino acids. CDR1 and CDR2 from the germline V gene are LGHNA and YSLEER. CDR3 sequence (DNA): TGCGCCACCCGAGCCGGGGGATATGATCAGCCCCAGCATTTT. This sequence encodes CATRAGGYDQPQHF.